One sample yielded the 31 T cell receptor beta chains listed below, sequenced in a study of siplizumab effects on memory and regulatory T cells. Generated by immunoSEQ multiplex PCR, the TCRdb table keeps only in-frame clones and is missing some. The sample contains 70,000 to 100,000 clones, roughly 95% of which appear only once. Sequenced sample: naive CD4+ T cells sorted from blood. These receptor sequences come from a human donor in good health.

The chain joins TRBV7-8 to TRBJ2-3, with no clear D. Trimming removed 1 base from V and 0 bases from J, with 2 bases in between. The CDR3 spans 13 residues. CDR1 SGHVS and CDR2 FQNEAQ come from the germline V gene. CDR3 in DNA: TGTGCCAGCAGCTTAGATAGCACAGATACGCAGTATTTT. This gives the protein CASSLDSTDTQYF.

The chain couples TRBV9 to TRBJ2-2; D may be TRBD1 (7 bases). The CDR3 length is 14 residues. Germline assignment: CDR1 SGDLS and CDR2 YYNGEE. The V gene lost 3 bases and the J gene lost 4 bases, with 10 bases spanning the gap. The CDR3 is CASSGQGGTGELFF. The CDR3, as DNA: TGTGCCAGCAGCGGACAGGGAGGCACCGGGGAGCTGTTTTTT.

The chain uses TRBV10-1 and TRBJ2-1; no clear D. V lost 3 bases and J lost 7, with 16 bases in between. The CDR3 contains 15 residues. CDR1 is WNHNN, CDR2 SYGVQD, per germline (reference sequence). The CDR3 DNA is TGCGCCAGCAGTGACCCCGCAGGTATACAGAATGAGCAGTTCTTC. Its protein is CASSDPAGIQNEQFF.

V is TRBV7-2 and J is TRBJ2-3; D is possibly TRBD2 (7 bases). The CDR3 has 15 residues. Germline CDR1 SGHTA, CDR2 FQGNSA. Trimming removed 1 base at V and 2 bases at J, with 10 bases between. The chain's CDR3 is CASSLGAGATDTQYF. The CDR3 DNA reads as TGTGCCAGCAGCTTAGGCGCGGGGGCCACAGATACGCAGTATTTT.

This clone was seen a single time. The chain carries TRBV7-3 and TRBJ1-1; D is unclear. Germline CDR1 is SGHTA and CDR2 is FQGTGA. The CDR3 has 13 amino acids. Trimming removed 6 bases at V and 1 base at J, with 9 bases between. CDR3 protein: CASSVWGNTEAFF. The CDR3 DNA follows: TGTGCCAGCAGTGTTTGGGGGAACACTGAAGCTTTCTTT.

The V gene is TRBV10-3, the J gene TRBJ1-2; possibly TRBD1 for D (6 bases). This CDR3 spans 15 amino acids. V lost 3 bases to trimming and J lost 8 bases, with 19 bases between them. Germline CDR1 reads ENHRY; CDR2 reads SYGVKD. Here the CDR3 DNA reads TGTGCCATCAGTGACCACAATGGGGGCAGGTGGGGCTACACCTTC. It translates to CAISDHNGGRWGYTF.

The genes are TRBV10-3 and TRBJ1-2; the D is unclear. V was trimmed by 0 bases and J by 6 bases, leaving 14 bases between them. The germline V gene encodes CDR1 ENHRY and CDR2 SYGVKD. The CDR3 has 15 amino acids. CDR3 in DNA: TGTGCCATCAGTGAGTCGAATCTAGTCAGGAATGGCTACACCTTC. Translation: CAISESNLVRNGYTF.

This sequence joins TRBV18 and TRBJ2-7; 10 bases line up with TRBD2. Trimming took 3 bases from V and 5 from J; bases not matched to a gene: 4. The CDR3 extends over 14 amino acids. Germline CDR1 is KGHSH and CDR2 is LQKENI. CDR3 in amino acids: CASSPSGGAHEQYF. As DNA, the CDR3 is TGTGCCAGCTCACCGAGCGGGGGGGCCCACGAGCAGTACTTC.

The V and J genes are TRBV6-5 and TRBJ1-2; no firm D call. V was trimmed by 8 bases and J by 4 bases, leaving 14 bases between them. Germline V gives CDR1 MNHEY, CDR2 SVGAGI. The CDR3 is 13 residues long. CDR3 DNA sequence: TGTGCCAGCCGAGACACCCCAGTCTATGGCTACACCTTC. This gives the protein CASRDTPVYGYTF.

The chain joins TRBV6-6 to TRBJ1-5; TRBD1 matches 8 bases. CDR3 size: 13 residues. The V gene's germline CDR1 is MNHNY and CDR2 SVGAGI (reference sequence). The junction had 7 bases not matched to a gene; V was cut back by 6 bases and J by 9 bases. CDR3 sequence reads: CASRPRQGPPQHF. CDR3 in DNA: TGTGCCAGCAGACCACGACAGGGGCCGCCCCAGCATTTT.

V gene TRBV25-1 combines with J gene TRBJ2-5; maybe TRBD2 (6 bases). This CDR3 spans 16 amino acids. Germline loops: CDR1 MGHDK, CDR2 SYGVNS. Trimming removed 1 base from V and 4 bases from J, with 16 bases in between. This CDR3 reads CASSESGRGGRETQYF. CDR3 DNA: TGTGCCAGCAGTGAATCGGGGCGGGGTGGTCGAGAGACCCAGTACTTC. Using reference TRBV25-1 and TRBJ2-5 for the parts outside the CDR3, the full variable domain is EADIYQTPRYLVIGTGKKITLECSQTMGHDKMYWYQQDPGMELHLIHYSYGVNSTEKGDLSSESTVSRIRTEHFPLTLESARPSHTSQYLCASSESGRGGRETQYFGPGTRLLVL.

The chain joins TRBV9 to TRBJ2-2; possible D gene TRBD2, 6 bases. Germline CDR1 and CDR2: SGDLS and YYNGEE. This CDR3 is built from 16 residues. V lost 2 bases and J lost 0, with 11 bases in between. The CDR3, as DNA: TGTGCCAGCAGCGTTGGAGGGAACACGAACACCGGGGAGCTGTTTTTT. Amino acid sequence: CASSVGGNTNTGELFF.

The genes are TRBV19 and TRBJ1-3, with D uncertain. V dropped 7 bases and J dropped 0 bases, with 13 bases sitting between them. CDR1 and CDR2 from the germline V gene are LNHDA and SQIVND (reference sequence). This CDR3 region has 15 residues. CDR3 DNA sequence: TGTGCCAGTACCCAAGAGGGTGGCTCTGGAAACACCATATATTTT. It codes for CASTQEGGSGNTIYF.

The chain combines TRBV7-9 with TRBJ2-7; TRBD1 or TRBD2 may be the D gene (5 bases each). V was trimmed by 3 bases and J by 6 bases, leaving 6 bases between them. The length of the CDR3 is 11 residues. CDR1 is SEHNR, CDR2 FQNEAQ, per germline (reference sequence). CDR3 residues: CASSFGGEQYF. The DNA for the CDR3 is TGTGCCAGCAGCTTTGGGGGCGAGCAGTACTTC.

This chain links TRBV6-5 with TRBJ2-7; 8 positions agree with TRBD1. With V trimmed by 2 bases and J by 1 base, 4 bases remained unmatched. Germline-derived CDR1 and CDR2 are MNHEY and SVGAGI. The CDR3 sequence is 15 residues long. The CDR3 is CASSYQWTGSYEQYF. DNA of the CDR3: TGTGCCAGCAGTTACCAGTGGACAGGGTCCTACGAGCAGTACTTC.

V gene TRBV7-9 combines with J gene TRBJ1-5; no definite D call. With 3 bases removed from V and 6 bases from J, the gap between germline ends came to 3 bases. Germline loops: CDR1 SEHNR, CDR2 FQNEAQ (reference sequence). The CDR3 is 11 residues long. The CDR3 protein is CASSLTQPQHF. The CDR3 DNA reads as TGTGCCAGCAGCTTGACTCAGCCCCAGCATTTT.

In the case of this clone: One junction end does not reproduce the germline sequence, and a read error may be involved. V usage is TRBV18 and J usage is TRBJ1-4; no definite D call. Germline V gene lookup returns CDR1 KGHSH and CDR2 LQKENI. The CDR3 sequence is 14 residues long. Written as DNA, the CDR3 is TGTGCCAGCTCGCCACTCAGTCTTAGTGAAAAACTGTTTTTT. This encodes CASSPLSLSEKLFF.

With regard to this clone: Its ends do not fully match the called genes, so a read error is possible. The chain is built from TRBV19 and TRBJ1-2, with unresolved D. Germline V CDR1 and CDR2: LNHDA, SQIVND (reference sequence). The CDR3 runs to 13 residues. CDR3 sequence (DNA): TGTGCCAGTATTATAGGGCCCGGCTATGGCTACACCTTC. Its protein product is CASIIGPGYGYTF.

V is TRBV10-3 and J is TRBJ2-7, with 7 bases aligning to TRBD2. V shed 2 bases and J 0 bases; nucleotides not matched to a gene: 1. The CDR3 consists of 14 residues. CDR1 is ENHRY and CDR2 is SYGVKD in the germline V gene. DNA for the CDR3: TGTGCCATCAGTGAGAGGGAGGGCTCCTACGAGCAGTACTTC. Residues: CAISEREGSYEQYF.

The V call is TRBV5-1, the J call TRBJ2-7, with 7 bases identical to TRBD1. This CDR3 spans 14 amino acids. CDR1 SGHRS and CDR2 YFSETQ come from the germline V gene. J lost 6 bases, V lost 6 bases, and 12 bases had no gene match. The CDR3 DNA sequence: TGCGCCAGCACCCAACAGGGGCGCGAGACCGAGCAGTACTTC. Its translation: CASTQQGRETEQYF.

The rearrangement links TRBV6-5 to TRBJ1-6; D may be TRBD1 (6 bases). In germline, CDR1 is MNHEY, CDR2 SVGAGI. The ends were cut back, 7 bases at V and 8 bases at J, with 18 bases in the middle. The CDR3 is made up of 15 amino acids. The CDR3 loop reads CASTGGGAAYSPLHF. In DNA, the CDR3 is TGTGCCAGCACCGGCGGGGGCGCCGCTTATTCACCCCTCCACTTT.

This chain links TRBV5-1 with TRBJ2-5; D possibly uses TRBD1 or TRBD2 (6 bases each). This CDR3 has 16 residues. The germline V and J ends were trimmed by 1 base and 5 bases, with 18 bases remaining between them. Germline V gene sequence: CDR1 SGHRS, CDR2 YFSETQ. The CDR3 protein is CASSLLVRGRGETQYF. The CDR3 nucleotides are TGCGCCAGCAGCTTGTTAGTCCGGGGGCGAGGGGAGACCCAGTACTTC.

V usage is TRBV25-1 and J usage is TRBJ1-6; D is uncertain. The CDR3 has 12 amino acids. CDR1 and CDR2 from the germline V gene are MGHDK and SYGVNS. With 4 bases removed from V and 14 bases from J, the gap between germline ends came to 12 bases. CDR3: CASSGQGIALHF. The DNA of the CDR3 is TGTGCCAGCAGTGGTCAAGGAATCGCCCTCCACTTT.

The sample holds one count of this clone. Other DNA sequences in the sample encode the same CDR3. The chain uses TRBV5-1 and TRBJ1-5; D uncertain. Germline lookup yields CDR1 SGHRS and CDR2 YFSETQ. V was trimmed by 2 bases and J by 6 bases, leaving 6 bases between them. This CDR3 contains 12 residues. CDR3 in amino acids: CASSLEGQPQHF. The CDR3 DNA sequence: TGCGCCAGCAGCTTAGAGGGTCAGCCCCAGCATTTT. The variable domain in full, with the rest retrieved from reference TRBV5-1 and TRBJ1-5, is KAGVTQTPRYLIKTRGQQVTLSCSPISGHRSVSWYQQTPGQGLQFLFEYFSETQRNKGNFPGRFSGRQFSNSRSEMNVSTLELGDSALYLCASSLEGQPQHFGDGTRLSIL.

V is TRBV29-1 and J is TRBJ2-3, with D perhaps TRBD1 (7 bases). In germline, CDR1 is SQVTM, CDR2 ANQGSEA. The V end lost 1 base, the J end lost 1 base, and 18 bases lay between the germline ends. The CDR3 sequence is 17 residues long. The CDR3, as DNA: TGCAGCGTTGAAGGGTGGGACTCGCAGGGGGGCACAGATACGCAGTATTTT. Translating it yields CSVEGWDSQGGTDTQYF.

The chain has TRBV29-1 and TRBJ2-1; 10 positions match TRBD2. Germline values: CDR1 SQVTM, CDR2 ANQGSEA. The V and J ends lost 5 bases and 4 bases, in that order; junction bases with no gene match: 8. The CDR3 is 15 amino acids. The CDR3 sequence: CSVTLAGASYNEQFF. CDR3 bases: TGCAGCGTTACTCTAGCGGGGGCCAGTTACAATGAGCAGTTCTTC.

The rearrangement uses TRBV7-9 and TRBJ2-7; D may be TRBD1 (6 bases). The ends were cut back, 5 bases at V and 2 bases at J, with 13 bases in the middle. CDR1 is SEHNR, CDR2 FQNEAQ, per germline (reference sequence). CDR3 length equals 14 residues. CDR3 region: CASSQQGPTYEQYF. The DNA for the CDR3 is TGTGCCAGCAGCCAACAGGGACCTACCTACGAGCAGTACTTC.

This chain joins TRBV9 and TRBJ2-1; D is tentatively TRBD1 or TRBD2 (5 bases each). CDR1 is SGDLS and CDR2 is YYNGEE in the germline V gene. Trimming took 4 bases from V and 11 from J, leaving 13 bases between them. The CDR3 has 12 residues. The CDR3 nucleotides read TGTGCCAGCAGCCTAGCCGGGACCCAGCAGTTCTTC. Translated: CASSLAGTQQFF.

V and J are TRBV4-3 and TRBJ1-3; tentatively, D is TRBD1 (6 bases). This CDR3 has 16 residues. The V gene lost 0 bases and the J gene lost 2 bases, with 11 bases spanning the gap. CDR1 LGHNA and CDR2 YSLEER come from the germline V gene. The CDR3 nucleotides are TGCGCCAGCAGCCAAGACAAGGGGGACACTGGAAACACCATATATTTT. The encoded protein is CASSQDKGDTGNTIYF.

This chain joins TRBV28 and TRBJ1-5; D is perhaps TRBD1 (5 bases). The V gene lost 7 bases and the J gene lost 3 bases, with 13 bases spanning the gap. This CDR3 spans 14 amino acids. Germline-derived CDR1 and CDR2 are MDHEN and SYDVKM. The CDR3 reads CASNPGGVNQPQHF. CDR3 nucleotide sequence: TGTGCCAGCAACCCGGGGGGGGTCAATCAGCCCCAGCATTTT.

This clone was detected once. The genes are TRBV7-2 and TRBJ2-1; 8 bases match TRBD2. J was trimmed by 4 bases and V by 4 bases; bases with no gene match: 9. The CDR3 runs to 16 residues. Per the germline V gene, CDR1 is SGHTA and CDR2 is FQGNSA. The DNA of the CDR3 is TGTGCCAGCAGCTCCCCTTTTCGGGGGGGGTACAATGAGCAGTTCTTC. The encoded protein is CASSSPFRGGYNEQFF.